The present T cell receptor (beta chain) was sequenced within a study of human T cells and chemical hapten exposure. From germline, CDR1 is SEHNR and CDR2 FQNEAQ (reference sequence). Counting both end residues, the CDR3 totals 15 amino acids. This clonotype was observed a few times. Because the CDR3's place on the DNA is in doubt, the DNA is left out and the CDR3 is given as listed by TCRdb. TCRdb ran MiXCR on the RACE reads and lists one entry per CDR3 protein. The repertoire holds some 190,000 distinct CDR3 sequences, 20% to 25% seen once, with about 7% in the top ten. Documented time point: patch test 1, 2 weeks after DPC sensitization. The treatment is: therapeutic diphenylcyclopropenone sensitization with weekly scalp DPC.

The clonotype originates from a woman in her 50s with alopecia areata. Some clones in this sample may be carry-over from other donors' samples. J is TRBJ1-5 and V is TRBV7-9; the listed D gene, TRBD1, was not tested against the DNA. Sequenced material: whole blood, taken in connection with sensitization to the hapten diphenylcyclopropenone (DPC). CDR3 protein: CASSSSSRGGQPQHF.